Each of the 21 T cell receptor beta chains below was sequenced from the same sample in a study of regulatory T cells in long-lasting Graves disease (dated by TCRdb to about 2021). In the paper's terms, the time point label means: newly diagnosed GD, antithyroid drugs for less than 3 months. For both TCR sequencing and RNA sequencing, RNA was extracted from PBMCs in TRIzol. Library preparation used multiplex PCR. The sequencer was an Illumina HiSeq 4000. iRepertoire HTBI primers and Arm-PCR amplification of CDR3 regions were used to construct TCR beta libraries. The raw public reads went through TCRdb reprocessing: fastp at Q25, MiXCR clone calling, in-frame beta chains kept. One record per CDR3 amino acid sequence lists the most common genes and DNA. The sample has 440,000 or so distinct CDR3 sequences on record, about 15% of them singletons. About a sixth of the sample comes from the top ten. These same data were also listed under a study on T cells in Graves' hyperthyroidism and ophthalmopathy.

The sequenced sample was peripheral blood mononuclear cells (PBMCs), obtained at new diagnosis, from a patient treated with antithyroid drugs. The source of these receptors is a woman aged 25 to 39 with Graves disease. Donor details come from another sample of the same person, matched by shared clones.

Ten or more counts support this clonotype. The gene calls are TRBV7-8 and TRBJ2-5, with 7 nucleotides matching TRBD2. The germline gives CDR1 SGHVS, CDR2 FQNEAQ. Trimming removed 1 base from V and 4 bases from J; junction bases left unmatched: 6. The CDR3 is 15 amino acids. CDR3 loop: CASSLGWDYLETQYF. The CDR3 coding sequence is TGTGCCAGCAGCTTAGGATGGGACTACCTAGAGACCCAGTACTTC.

The chain joins TRBV11-2 to TRBJ2-1; 8 nucleotides align to TRBD2. V was clipped by 0 bases and J by 4 bases; unmatched bases: 8. The CDR3 runs to 17 residues. Germline values: CDR1 SGHAT, CDR2 FQNNGV. The CDR3 spells CASSLDVERGGYNEQFF. In DNA form, the CDR3 reads TGTGCCAGCAGCTTAGATGTCGAACGGGGGGGGTACAATGAGCAGTTCTTC.

As for this clonotype: This may come from a read error, since a much larger clone is one base off. The V call is TRBV20-1, the J call TRBJ2-7, with 8 bases matching TRBD1. The CDR3 consists of 14 residues. Germline CDR1 and CDR2: DFQATT and SNEGSKA (reference sequence). Unmatched junction bases numbered 9, after V lost 6 bases and J lost 2 bases. The CDR3, as DNA: TGCAGTGCACCCAGGACAGGGACCACCTACGAGCAGTACTTC. Translating it yields CSAPRTGTTYEQYF.

There are many counts of this clonotype. V is TRBV3-1 and J is TRBJ1-1; tentative D call: TRBD1 (6 bases). V was shortened by 4 bases and J by 3 bases, with 18 bases between the two germline ends. The CDR3 runs to 16 residues. The germline V gene has CDR1 LGHDT and CDR2 YNNKEL (reference sequence). The CDR3 region has the DNA TGTGCCAGCAGCCTTCCCGGGGGGCGATTGGACACTGAAGCTTTCTTT. Residues: CASSLPGGRLDTEAFF.

This clonotype was counted at least ten times. The V and J genes are TRBV28 and TRBJ2-7; D uncertain. Looked up from germline, CDR1 is MDHEN and CDR2 is SYDVKM. This CDR3 is 12 amino acids long. V lost 5 bases and J lost 2, with 7 bases in between. The CDR3 bases are TGTGCCAGCAGTACTATGACCTACGAGCAGTACTTC. Encoded protein: CASSTMTYEQYF.

The CDR3 spells CASSPRMREETQYF. CDR3 bases: TGTGCCAGCTCACCACGGATGAGGGAGGAGACCCAGTACTTC. This chain uses TRBV18 with TRBJ2-5, with a tentative D call TRBD2 (5 bases). Trimming took 1 base from V and 5 from J, leaving 11 bases between them. The CDR3 covers 14 residues. CDR1 is KGHSH, CDR2 LQKENI, per germline.

This clonotype occurred many times. The CDR3 loop is CASSFNSGRGYEQYF. CDR3 bases: TGTGCCAGCAGCTTTAACAGCGGGAGGGGGTACGAGCAGTACTTC. The chain employs TRBV5-6 and TRBJ2-7; 10 nucleotides line up with TRBD2. Germline V lookup: CDR1 SGHDT, CDR2 YYEEEE. Trimming at V came to 2 bases and at J to 4 bases, leaving 6 bases not matched to a gene. This CDR3 spans 15 amino acids.

About this clonotype: The junction departs from the called germline gene at one end, perhaps through a read error. This chain links TRBV6-1 with TRBJ2-7; TRBD2 matches at 10 bases. Germline CDR1 and CDR2: MNHNS and SASEGT. The CDR3 spans 14 residues. In DNA, the CDR3 is TGTGCCATACAGAGCGGGAGGGCCTCCTACGAGCGGTACTTC. Translating it yields CAIQSGRASYERYF.

This clonotype was detected ten times or more. The chain is built from TRBV30 and TRBJ2-3; 8 nucleotides line up with TRBD2. The CDR3 has 13 amino acids. CDR1 is GTSNPN and CDR2 is SVGIG in the germline V gene (reference sequence). V lost 3 bases and J lost 7; bases outside the gene matches: 6. The CDR3 sequence: CAWSFSGGNTQYF. The CDR3 nucleotides read TGTGCCTGGAGCTTCTCGGGAGGGAATACGCAGTATTTT.

V and J are TRBV7-3 and TRBJ2-7, with TRBD2 matching 8 bases. Germline V CDR1 and CDR2: SGHTA, FQGTGA. The V and J ends lost 8 bases and 3 bases, in that order; junction bases with no gene match: 12. This CDR3 contains 15 residues. The CDR3 loop reads CASSLGAGGYYEQYF. In DNA form, the CDR3 reads TGTGCCAGCTCCCTAGGCGCGGGAGGTTACTACGAGCAGTACTTC. Looking up the rest from reference TRBV7-3 and TRBJ2-7 gives the full variable domain: GAGVSQTPSNKVTEKGKYVELRCDPISGHTALYWYRQSLGQGPEFLIYFQGTGAADDSGLPNDRFFAVRPEGSVSTLKIQRTERGDSAVYLCASSLGAGGYYEQYFGPGTRLTVT.

This rearrangement joins TRBV5-1 to TRBJ2-2; TRBD2 matches 7 bases. The CDR3 covers 15 residues. In germline, CDR1 is SGHRS, CDR2 YFSETQ. Trimming at V came to 3 bases and at J to 1 base, leaving 3 bases not matched to a gene. In DNA form, the CDR3 reads TGCGCCAGCAGCTGGGGAGGGAAGAACACCGGGGAGCTGTTTTTT. This gives the protein CASSWGGKNTGELFF.

In this sample, this clonotype turned up many times. J is TRBJ2-5 and V is TRBV4-1, with D hard to call. CDR1 is MGHRA, CDR2 YSYEKL, per germline. Between the trimmed V and J ends, which lost 0 bases and 2 bases, there was a span of 7 bases. The CDR3 is made up of 14 amino acids. CDR3 sequence reads: CASSQDPAQETQYF. The CDR3 DNA reads TGCGCCAGCAGCCAAGATCCGGCACAAGAGACCCAGTACTTC.

Note on this clonotype: No conserved phenylalanine or tryptophan ends this CDR3, so it is likely a read error. The rearrangement joins TRBV7-9 to TRBJ1-1; 9 nucleotides agree with TRBD1. The CDR3 runs 12 residues. Germline V CDR1 and CDR2: SEHNR, FQNEAQ (reference sequence). Trimming removed 4 bases from V and 8 bases from J; junction bases left unmatched: 2. The CDR3, as DNA: TGTGCCAGCAGCTCCGGGACAGGGGAAGCTTTCCTT. This sequence encodes CASSSGTGEAFL.

The table lists this clonotype with many counts. This chain connects TRBV11-2 to TRBJ2-5, with TRBD2 identical over 14 bases. J lost 5 bases, V lost 1 base, and 9 bases had no gene match. Per the germline V gene, CDR1 is SGHAT and CDR2 is FQNNGV. There are 18 residues in the CDR3. CDR3 nucleotide sequence: TGTGCCAGCAGCTTAGTGCTTTGGACTAGCGGGAGGCGGGAGACCCAGTACTTC. Translating it yields CASSLVLWTSGRRETQYF.

This clonotype was picked up many times. The rearrangement links TRBV11-2 to TRBJ1-5; tentatively, D is TRBD1 (6 bases). Germline V CDR1 and CDR2: SGHAT, FQNNGV. V was pared by 2 bases and J by 2 bases, with 16 bases between. The CDR3 is made up of 17 amino acids. This chain's CDR3 is CASSLKGRGEGNQPQHF. CDR3 DNA: TGTGCCAGCAGCTTAAAGGGCAGGGGTGAGGGCAATCAGCCCCAGCATTTT. The entire variable domain, with the rest obtained from reference TRBV11-2 and TRBJ1-5, is as follows: EAGVAQSPRYKIIEKRQSVAFWCNPISGHATLYWYQQILGQGPKLLIQFQNNGVVDDSQLPKDRFSAERLKGVDSTLKIQPAKLEDSAVYLCASSLKGRGEGNQPQHFGDGTRLSIL.

In this sample, this clonotype turned up many times. The V gene is TRBV29-1, the J gene TRBJ2-7; TRBD1 aligns across 9 bases. The CDR3 runs 12 residues. CDR1 is SQVTM and CDR2 is ANQGSEA in the germline V gene. The CDR3 DNA is TGCAGAGAGAGGACAGGGGCTTACGAGCAGTACTTC. Translated, it gives CRERTGAYEQYF.

This clonotype appeared many times. The rearrangement uses TRBV5-4 and TRBJ2-7, with 8 bases lining up with TRBD1. Germline trimming cut 0 bases from V and 3 bases from J; bases unmatched to any gene: 5. CDR3 length: 15 amino acids. Germline V CDR1 and CDR2: SGHNT, YYREEE (reference sequence). The CDR3 here is CASSLGQGQFYEQYF. DNA of the CDR3: TGTGCCAGCAGCTTGGGACAGGGGCAGTTCTACGAGCAGTACTTC.

This clonotype has just a few counts. The chain uses TRBV19 and TRBJ1-1; 7 positions agree with TRBD1. Germline V CDR1 and CDR2: LNHDA, SQIVND (reference sequence). The CDR3 has 15 amino acids. V trimming: 7 bases; J trimming: 2 bases; junction bases outside the gene matches: 10. The CDR3: CASNDDREENTEAFF. CDR3 nucleotide sequence: TGTGCCAGTAACGACGACAGGGAAGAAAACACTGAAGCTTTCTTT.

There are many counts of this clonotype. The chain links TRBV2 to TRBJ1-1; 9 bases map to TRBD1. CDR3 length: 14 amino acids. The ends lost 5 bases at V and 5 bases at J; junction bases unmatched: 6. Germline V CDR1 and CDR2: SNHLY, FYNNEI. CDR3 sequence (DNA): TGTGCCAGCAGTCTCGACAGGGGGAGGACTGAAGCTTTCTTT. It translates to CASSLDRGRTEAFF.

Concerning this clonotype itself: Possible read error: a much larger clone is one base away. V is TRBV28 and J is TRBJ2-5; possibly TRBD2 for D (5 bases). CDR3 length: 13 residues. Trimming shortened V by 6 bases and J by 2 bases, and 10 bases separated the two germline ends. Germline V CDR1 and CDR2: MDHEN, SYDVKM. This CDR3 reads CASSSGDQETQYF. Written as DNA, the CDR3 is TGTGCCAGCAGCTCCGGGGATCAAGAGACCCAGTACTTC.

This clonotype was recorded at least ten times. The V and J genes are TRBV28 and TRBJ1-1, with 8 nucleotides matching TRBD1. V shed 7 bases and J 1 base; nucleotides not matched to a gene: 5. Germline loops: CDR1 MDHEN, CDR2 SYDVKM. The CDR3 length is 14 residues. CDR3 sequence: CASITGTGNTEAFF. The CDR3 bases are TGTGCCAGCATAACCGGGACAGGGAACACTGAAGCTTTCTTT.